The 5 T cell receptor beta chains given below trace back to one sample, sequenced in a study of spatial heterogeneity in lung cancer. In TCRdb, the 5' RACE reads were re-called with MiXCR into one record per CDR3 protein. The sample carries 95,000 or so distinct CDR3 sequences, approximately 8.2% recorded once. Time point denoted: sample taken at primary tumor resection. TCRs were sequenced from unsorted whole RNA of tumor, nontumor lung or PBMC. The sequencing used PBMCs, collected at surgery. The origin of the receptors is a male donor with early-stage non-small cell lung cancer.

This clonotype was found many times. The chain carries TRBV5-1 and TRBJ2-3, with D perhaps being TRBD1 or TRBD2 (6 bases each). The ends were cut back, 2 bases at V and 2 bases at J, with 9 bases in the middle. The CDR3 is 14 residues long. CDR1 is SGHRS and CDR2 is YFSETQ in the germline V gene. CDR3 region: CASSFGGPTDTQYF. The CDR3 DNA follows: TGCGCCAGCAGCTTCGGGGGCCCCACAGATACGCAGTATTTT. The entire variable domain, with the rest obtained from reference TRBV5-1 and TRBJ2-3, is as follows: KAGVTQTPRYLIKTRGQQVTLSCSPISGHRSVSWYQQTPGQGLQFLFEYFSETQRNKGNFPGRFSGRQFSNSRSEMNVSTLELGDSALYLCASSFGGPTDTQYFGPGTRLTVL.

The chain employs TRBV4-2 and TRBJ1-2; 8 bases line up with TRBD1. Germline V CDR1 and CDR2: LGHNA, YNFKEQ. V lost 4 bases, J lost 7 bases, and 11 bases stayed unmatched. The CDR3 length is 15 residues. CDR3 in amino acids: CASSPPGQADVGYTF. The CDR3 nucleotides are TGTGCCAGCAGCCCACCGGGACAGGCCGATGTTGGCTACACCTTC.

This clonotype was counted ten times or more. The gene calls are TRBV11-1 and TRBJ2-3; D may be TRBD2 (6 bases). The CDR3 length is 15 residues. With 8 bases removed from V and 0 bases from J, the gap between germline ends came to 15 bases. Looked up from germline, CDR1 is SGHAT and CDR2 is FQDESV (reference sequence). This chain's CDR3 is CASSGGSGSTDTQYF. The CDR3 DNA reads TGTGCCAGCTCCGGGGGTAGCGGTAGCACAGATACGCAGTATTTT.

The CDR3 DNA is TGCGCCAGCAGCCAAGGGGCATCGACAGGGGGACTGGGAGAGACCCAGTACTTC. Translating it yields CASSQGASTGGLGETQYF. V is TRBV4-1 and J is TRBJ2-5, with 9 bases identical to TRBD1. V shed 1 base, J shed 4 bases, and the junction held 13 bases outside the gene matches. The CDR3 is 18 residues long. Germline V gene data show CDR1 as MGHRA and CDR2 as YSYEKL.

This clonotype was counted many times. The gene calls are TRBV20-1 and TRBJ1-1, with 7 nucleotides matching TRBD1. The CDR3 runs to 11 residues. Germline CDR1 and CDR2: DFQATT and SNEGSKA (reference sequence). The trim removed 0 bases at V and 10 bases at J, leaving 2 bases unmatched. The DNA for the CDR3 is TGCAGTGCTAGAGAGCAGGGGGTAGCTTTCTTT. Encoded protein: CSAREQGVAFF.